What follows are 21 T cell receptor beta chains derived from one specimen sequenced in a study of molecular identifiers for immune sequencing clone quantification. TCRdb reprocessed the PCR reads with MiXCR, giving one entry per CDR3 protein. Of approximately 100,000 distinct CDR3 sequences listed, around 33% are singletons. The source material was naive CD8+ T cells from blood, with Jurkat cell RNA spiked in. The sample's subset: FACS-sorted CD8+CD4-CCR7+CD45RA+ naive T cells. These receptors were obtained from a human donor in good health. Some libraries in this study had Jurkat cell RNA spiked in.

This clonotype was observed a few times. The genes are TRBV27 and TRBJ2-3, with 8 nucleotides matching TRBD2. CDR3 length: 14 amino acids. Germline CDR1 MNHEY, CDR2 SMNVEV (reference sequence). Germline trimming cut 8 bases from V and 3 bases from J; bases unmatched to any gene: 7. In nucleotides, the CDR3 is TGTGCCAGCCGGGGGGGGGTATGGACAGATACGCAGTATTTT. Translation: CASRGGVWTDTQYF.

The count of this clonotype is one. A read error may be the cause here, since a much bigger clone is one base away. The genes are TRBV19 and TRBJ2-3; possibly TRBD2 for D (6 bases). The CDR3 loop spans 15 amino acids. V was cut by 3 bases and J by 3 bases, with 13 bases left in between. Germline V gene data show CDR1 as LNHDA and CDR2 as SQIVND (reference sequence). The CDR3 bases are TGTGCCAGTAGTATCATCGGCGGGAATACAGATACGCAGTATTTT. Translating it yields CASSIIGGNTDTQYF.

This clonotype was seen more than once but under ten times. This chain links TRBV28 with TRBJ1-5; TRBD1 might be the D (5 bases). The CDR3 is made up of 16 amino acids. The V end lost 3 bases, the J end lost 1 base, and 13 bases lay between the germline ends. CDR1 is MDHEN, CDR2 SYDVKM, per germline. The CDR3 spells CASSFPSGASNQPQHF. CDR3 DNA sequence: TGTGCCAGCAGTTTCCCTAGTGGGGCGAGCAATCAGCCCCAGCATTTT.

Concerning this clonotype itself: Without the conserved terminal phenylalanine or tryptophan, this CDR3 likely stems from a read error. In nucleotides, the CDR3 is TGTGCCAGCAGCCCCCTGGGGCCCCCCCAAGAGACCCAGTACCTC. Translation gives CASSPLGPPQETQYL. The chain couples TRBV28 to TRBJ2-5, with D possibly being TRBD1 (5 bases). V dropped 6 bases and J dropped 1 base, with 15 bases sitting between them. The CDR3 totals 15 residues. Germline V lookup: CDR1 MDHEN, CDR2 SYDVKM.

The rearrangement links TRBV6-1 to TRBJ1-5; a possible D gene is TRBD1 (5 bases). The CDR3 runs 12 residues. Germline CDR1 and CDR2: MNHNS and SASEGT. V was clipped by 5 bases and J by 6 bases, with 8 bases between them. CDR3 in amino acids: CASSPRGQPQHF. The CDR3 nucleotides read TGTGCCAGCAGTCCTAGGGGTCAGCCCCAGCATTTT.

The count of this clonotype is one. Possible read error: a much larger clone is one base away. The J gene is TRBJ2-3, the V gene TRBV5-3; D gene unclear. TRBV5-3 is reported as an ORF; its role is uncertain. This CDR3 has 14 residues. The CDR3 sequence: CASSLCPLIDTQYF. The CDR3 DNA follows: TGTGCCAGCAGCTTGTGTCCCCTCATAGATACGCAGTATTTT.

Concerning this clonotype itself: This may arise from a read error, as a much more abundant clone is one base away. The CDR3 does not end in the conserved phenylalanine or tryptophan, so this is likely a read error. This chain links TRBV7-2 with TRBJ2-2; D unresolved. V was pared by 5 bases and J by 3 bases, with 10 bases between. The CDR3 spans 14 residues. From germline, CDR1 is SGHTA and CDR2 FQGNSA. DNA for the CDR3: TGTGCCAGCAGCACCATAAGCCACACCGGGGAGCTGTTTTTA. Its protein product is CASSTISHTGELFL.

J is TRBJ1-1 and V is TRBV4-2; no definite D call. Trimming pared 0 bases from V and 0 bases from J, leaving 11 bases between. CDR1 is LGHNA, CDR2 YNFKEQ, per germline. The CDR3 consists of 16 residues. For the CDR3, the DNA is TGTGCCAGCAGCCAAGATGTGTGGGCATTGAACACTGAAGCTTTCTTT. This sequence encodes CASSQDVWALNTEAFF.

This clonotype was observed at least ten times. The V and J genes are TRBV5-1 and TRBJ1-2; 8 nucleotides agree with TRBD1. The CDR3 spans 14 residues. V lost 4 bases to trimming and J lost 7 bases; unmatched junction nucleotides: 9. Germline V gene sequence: CDR1 SGHRS, CDR2 YFSETQ. CDR3 amino acids: CASSTTGGVGGYTF. CDR3 nucleotide sequence: TGCGCCAGCAGCACCACAGGGGGAGTAGGTGGCTACACCTTC.

This clonotype was picked up a small number of times. CDR3 DNA: TGTGCCAGCAGCGTTTCCCACTCCGGGACAGGGGGCACTGAAGCTTTCTTT. This gives the protein CASSVSHSGTGGTEAFF. The chain is built from TRBV9 and TRBJ1-1, with 11 nucleotides matching TRBD1. The CDR3 consists of 17 residues. Germline V lookup: CDR1 SGDLS, CDR2 YYNGEE. V shed 2 bases, J shed 4 bases, and the junction held 10 bases outside the gene matches.

The V and J genes are TRBV15 and TRBJ2-1; tentative D call: TRBD2 (7 bases). The germline V gene encodes CDR1 LNHNV and CDR2 YYDKDF (reference sequence). The CDR3 is 17 amino acids. The CDR3 loop is CATRGLAVAGTYNEQFF. The CDR3 DNA reads TGTGCAACTCGGGGGCTAGCGGTAGCAGGAACCTACAATGAGCAGTTCTTC.

This clonotype has just a few counts. The rearrangement links TRBV29-1 to TRBJ1-1, with unresolved D. Germline loops: CDR1 SQVTM, CDR2 ANQGSEA. Trimming shortened V by 3 bases and J by 11 bases, and 22 bases separated the two germline ends. The CDR3 loop spans 14 amino acids. CDR3 in amino acids: CSVDERDRVGIAFF. In DNA form, the CDR3 reads TGCAGCGTTGACGAGCGGGATAGGGTGGGGATCGCTTTCTTT. Supplemented by reference TRBV29-1 and TRBJ1-1, the full variable domain reads SAVISQKPSRDICQRGTSLTIQCQVDSQVTMMFWYRQQPGQSLTLIATANQGSEATYESGFVIDKFPISRPNLTFSTLTVSNMSPEDSSIYLCSVDERDRVGIAFFGQGTRLTVV.

As for this clonotype: Germline and junction disagree at one end, which may indicate a read error. The chain carries TRBV2 and TRBJ2-5; D possibly corresponds to TRBD2 (5 bases). CDR1 is SNHLY and CDR2 is FYNNEI in the germline V gene. This CDR3 has 15 residues. The CDR3, as DNA: TGTGCCAGCAGTTGCACTTCCGGGGTCCAAGAGCCCCAGTACTTC. As protein: CASSCTSGVQEPQYF.

As to this clonotype: A much more abundant neighbour one base away suggests this may be a read error. The chain is built from TRBV6-5 and TRBJ2-2; possibly TRBD2 for D (5 bases). Germline V gene sequence: CDR1 MNHEY, CDR2 SVGAGI. The CDR3 extends over 14 amino acids. CDR3 sequence (DNA): TGTGCCAGCAGTTACTACGGGAACACCGGGGAGCTGTATTTT. As protein: CASSYYGNTGELYF.

In regard to this clonotype: Just one base apart from a much larger clone, this may be a read error. The chain is built from TRBV20-1 and TRBJ2-7; D might be TRBD1 or TRBD2, each matching 5 bases. From germline, CDR1 is DFQATT and CDR2 SNEGSKA (reference sequence). This CDR3 spans 13 amino acids. This CDR3 reads CSAGDVSSYEQCF. The DNA for the CDR3 is TGCAGTGCGGGGGACGTGAGCTCCTACGAGCAGTGCTTC.

This clonotype was counted between two and nine times. CDR3 sequence reads: CASSSTSGRAPDTQYF. CDR3 nucleotides: TGTGCCAGCAGCTCGACTAGCGGGAGGGCCCCAGATACGCAGTATTTT. The J gene is TRBJ2-3, the V gene TRBV7-8; 14 bases map to TRBD2. The V gene's germline CDR1 is SGHVS and CDR2 FQNEAQ. With V trimmed by 4 bases and J by 4 bases, 4 bases remained unmatched. The CDR3 has 16 residues.

On this clonotype itself: A much larger clone differs by one base, so this may be a read error. The CDR3 reads CASSQLEAGDNEQCF. The DNA of the CDR3 is TGTGCCAGCAGCCAACTAGAGGCGGGGGACAATGAGCAGTGCTTC. This chain uses TRBV7-6 with TRBJ2-1, with D possibly being TRBD2 (7 bases). The germline CDR1 and CDR2 sequences are SGHVS and FNYEAQ. The length of the CDR3 is 15 residues.

This clonotype showed up many times. The rearrangement links TRBV7-6 to TRBJ1-4, with D unresolved. V lost 1 base and J lost 13, with 10 bases in between. Per germline, CDR1 SGHVS and CDR2 FNYEAQ. The CDR3 loop spans 12 amino acids. The CDR3 is CASSLVASGLFF. CDR3 nucleotide sequence: TGTGCCAGCAGCTTAGTGGCGTCCGGACTGTTTTTT.

This clonotype occurred many times. This sequence joins TRBV29-1 and TRBJ2-2; TRBD2 might be the D (6 bases). The CDR3 loop spans 15 amino acids. CDR1 and CDR2 from the germline V gene are SQVTM and ANQGSEA. V was trimmed by 2 bases and J by 1 base, leaving 11 bases between them. The chain's CDR3 is CSVEMGTQNTGELFF. CDR3 coding DNA: TGCAGCGTTGAAATGGGGACTCAGAACACCGGGGAGCTGTTTTTT.

A single count supports this clonotype. The genes are TRBV11-2 and TRBJ2-3; D unresolved. The ends were cut back, 3 bases at V and 0 bases at J, with 7 bases in the middle. Germline assignment: CDR1 SGHAT and CDR2 FQNNGV. This CDR3 is 14 amino acids long. The CDR3 sequence: CASSFETSTDTQYF. The DNA of the CDR3 is TGTGCCAGCAGCTTCGAGACTAGCACAGATACGCAGTATTTT. The full variable domain, with the rest looked up from reference TRBV11-2 and TRBJ2-3, is EAGVAQSPRYKIIEKRQSVAFWCNPISGHATLYWYQQILGQGPKLLIQFQNNGVVDDSQLPKDRFSAERLKGVDSTLKIQPAKLEDSAVYLCASSFETSTDTQYFGPGTRLTVL.

The chain joins TRBV7-9 to TRBJ2-1; D gene unclear. This CDR3 spans 13 amino acids. The germline gives CDR1 SEHNR, CDR2 FQNEAQ (reference sequence). V was trimmed by 4 bases and J by 7 bases, leaving 11 bases between them. The CDR3 loop is CASSSGWRNEQFF. CDR3 coding DNA: TGTGCCAGCAGCTCCGGGTGGCGGAATGAGCAGTTCTTC.